Below, one T cell receptor beta chain is given with its context. Its target is unknown. The protocol was immunoSEQ multiplex PCR, while the TCRdb copy is restricted to in-frame clones and leaves out a portion. The sample holds around 58,000 clones, more than 90% seen once. Brentuximab vedotin exposure varied among the patients, all of whom had relapsed after autologous stem cell transplantation. The data originate from a study of PD-1 blockade in classical Hodgkin lymphoma. Study-wide points: Diversity similar to that of newly diagnosed patients was seen at baseline in complete responders. In CD4+ cells, TCR diversity went up significantly by C4D1, but in CD8+ cells it did not.

CDR3 length equals 14 residues. The germline CDR1 and CDR2 sequences are MNHEY and SVGAGI. V dropped 9 bases and J dropped 1; count of bases not matched to a gene: 8. V usage is TRBV6-5 and J usage is TRBJ2-5; 7 bases are shared with TRBD2. Sequenced material: peripheral blood mononuclear cells (PBMCs), taken at baseline. The receptor was isolated from a human donor with classical Hodgkin lymphoma. The CDR3 bases are TGTGCCAGTTATCCTAGCGGATCCCAAGAGACCCAGTACTTC. Amino acids: CASYPSGSQETQYF.